This is a list of T cell receptor beta chains from one sample in a study of patients and donors after allogeneic stem cell transplantation. MiXCR, run by TCRdb on the RT-PCR reads, gives a single entry per CDR3 protein. The table includes some 230,000 distinct CDR3 sequences, 13% to 15% detected once. Material: blood, either unsorted or a sorted T cell fraction (not recorded which). These receptors were taken from a human donor who was either an allogeneic HSCT recipient or a stem cell or donor lymphocyte infusion donor (not recorded which). It is not recorded whose cells these are; they may come from a transplant donor. The CDR3 runs from the conserved cysteine through the conserved F or W. A D gene is named only where the DNA matches it firmly. Rows give clone size only sometimes, using once, few, many, or a class for an expanded clone.

j_call clone_size d_call v_call cdr3_nt cdr3_aa
TRBJ2-7 many NA TRBV5-8 TGTGCCAGCAGCCGATCGGGGGAATCGGCCTACGAGCAGTACTTC CASSRSGESAYEQYF
TRBJ2-7 many NA TRBV2 TGTGCCAGCAGTGAGGGCCCGGGTAGCTACGAGCAGTACTTC CASSEGPGSYEQYF
TRBJ1-1 NA NA TRBV7-3 TGTGTCAGCAGCTCCCTCCTGGGGGGCACTGAAGCTTTCTTT CVSSSLLGGTEAFF
TRBJ2-4 many NA TRBV20-1 TGCAGTGCTAGAGACGGTCGGGGGCCGGCCAAAAACATTCAGTACTTC CSARDGRGPAKNIQYF
TRBJ2-2 few TRBD1 TRBV6-1 TGTGCCAGCAGAGGACAGAAAGGGACAGCCGGGGAGCTGTTTTTT CASRGQKGTAGELFF
TRBJ1-6 few NA TRBV2 TGTGCCAGCAACGACGGGCAGAGAAATTCACCCCTCCACTTT CASNDGQRNSPLHF
TRBJ2-2 few TRBD1 TRBV7-9 TGTGCCAGCAGCGAAGGGACAGGAGGGAGCACCGGGGAGCTGTTTTTT CASSEGTGGSTGELFF
TRBJ1-5 medium-sized NA TRBV6-5 TGTGCCAGCAGTTACTCTTGGACGCCCCCTCAGCCCCAGCATTTT CASSYSWTPPQPQHF
TRBJ1-1 few NA TRBV12-3/TRBV12-4 TGTGCCAGCAGCCCCTTTGGGAGTAGGAACACTGAAGCTTTCTTT CASSPFGSRNTEAFF
TRBJ2-1 NA TRBD1 TRBV2 TGTGCCAGCTCCCGGGACAGGGGTAGGAATGAGCAGTTCTTC CASSRDRGRNEQFF
TRBJ1-6 few NA TRBV27 TGTGCCAGCAGTTCACGACAGCACGTTAATTCACCCCTCCACTTT CASSSRQHVNSPLHF
TRBJ2-2 NA NA TRBV11-2 TGTGCCAGCAGCTTAGGGGGCTCCGGGGAGCTGTTTTTT CASSLGGSGELFF
TRBJ1-3 many NA TRBV20-1 TGCAGTGCTAGGATCTCTGGAAACACCATATATTTT CSARISGNTIYF
TRBJ2-1 NA NA TRBV25-1 TGTGCCAGCAGTGGACGGGACACTGGCTACAATGAGCAGTTCTTC CASSGRDTGYNEQFF
TRBJ1-4 NA NA TRBV2 TGTGCCAGCGTGGGACCTAATGAAAAACTGTTTTTT CASVGPNEKLFF
TRBJ1-2 NA NA TRBV5-1 TGCGCCAGCAGCTTGGCACCCCCGGCCAACTATGGCTACACCTTC CASSLAPPANYGYTF
TRBJ1-5 few NA TRBV7-9 TGTGCCAGCAGCTTAGACCTTGCAGGGGAGGATCAGCCCCAGCATTTT CASSLDLAGEDQPQHF
TRBJ2-3 few NA TRBV14 TGTGCCAGCAGCCAAGGGGGGCACGTCACAGATACGCAGTATTTT CASSQGGHVTDTQYF
TRBJ2-7 few TRBD2 TRBV20-1 TGCAGTGCTAGAGATGCGACTAGCGGATCCTACGAGCAGTACTTC CSARDATSGSYEQYF
TRBJ1-2 few NA TRBV5-1 TGCGCCAGCAGCACGGACGACTATGGCTACACCTTC CASSTDDYGYTF
TRBJ1-1 few NA TRBV2 TGTGCCAGCATTGGGGAGATGAACACTGAAGCTTTCTTT CASIGEMNTEAFF
TRBJ1-1 many TRBD1 TRBV5-1 TGCGCCAGCAGCCTACGGACAGGGGTTATGGCTGAAGCTTTCTTT CASSLRTGVMAEAFF
TRBJ2-3 few TRBD2 TRBV29-1 TGCAGCGCCCGGACTAGCGGCTTAACAGATACGCAGTATTTT CSARTSGLTDTQYF
TRBJ1-2 NA NA TRBV12-3/TRBV12-4 TGTGCCAGCAGCTCCGTGAGGGGAGACTATGGCTACACCTTC CASSSVRGDYGYTF
TRBJ1-2 NA NA TRBV6-1 TGTGCCAGCGGCGAAACAAAAAAATATGGCTACACCTTC CASGETKKYGYTF
TRBJ2-5 few NA TRBV20-1 TGCAGTGCCTCTCTGGGGGTTGGGCTGGAGACCCAGTACTTC CSASLGVGLETQYF
TRBJ1-6 few NA TRBV15 TGTGCCACCAGCAGAGATACAGGGCAATCACCCCTCCACTTT CATSRDTGQSPLHF
TRBJ1-6 NA NA TRBV19 TGTGCCACCAAGGCCTCGGGTGGTTCGAATTCACCCCTCCACTTT CATKASGGSNSPLHF
TRBJ2-7 NA NA TRBV2 TGTGCCAGCAGTGAGACAATCAGGGGCGAGCAGTACTTC CASSETIRGEQYF
TRBJ2-1 NA TRBD2 TRBV3-1 TGTGCCAGCAGCCCCCTAGCGGGCCTCAATGAGCAGTTCTTC CASSPLAGLNEQFF
TRBJ1-2 NA NA TRBV12-3/TRBV12-4 TGTGCCAGCAGCGTCACGGACCACTCTAGCTATGGCTACACCTTC CASSVTDHSSYGYTF
TRBJ2-4 NA NA TRBV6-5 TGTGCCAGCAGTTACGGGGCAGGCGCCAAAAACATTCAGTACTTC CASSYGAGAKNIQYF
TRBJ2-5 NA TRBD2 TRBV7-2 TGTGCCAGCAGCCCGCGGGGTAGCGGGAGAGGAGAGACCCAGTACTTC CASSPRGSGRGETQYF
TRBJ1-1 many TRBD1 TRBV12-3/TRBV12-4 TGTGCCAGCAGTCCTCGGACAGGGACTGAAGCTTTCTTT CASSPRTGTEAFF
TRBJ2-5 few TRBD1 TRBV12-3/TRBV12-4 TGTGCCAGCAGCCCGACAGGGGCCCAAGAGACCCAGTACTTC CASSPTGAQETQYF
TRBJ1-2 many NA TRBV5-1 TGCGCCAGCAGCGTTTCCGGGGAAGGCTACACCTTC CASSVSGEGYTF
TRBJ2-1 many TRBD1 TRBV20-1 TGCAGTGCTAGGGATGACAGGGTGGCCTACAATGAGCAGTTCTTC CSARDDRVAYNEQFF
TRBJ1-5 NA NA TRBV2 TGTGCCAGCAGCCCCGAGAGGGCTGGGTTGGGAAGCAATCAGCCCCAGCATTTT CASSPERAGLGSNQPQHF
TRBJ2-1 many TRBD1 TRBV4-3 TGCGCCAGCAGCCCCTTCTCCTTCGGGACAGGGAGGCGTGAGCAGTTCTTC CASSPFSFGTGRREQFF
TRBJ2-3 few NA TRBV5-1 TGCGCCAGCAGCCCGGACGGAATCACAGATACGCAGTATTTT CASSPDGITDTQYF
TRBJ2-7 few NA TRBV7-9 TGTGCCAGCAGCTTAGGGTCAGGTGAATCCTACGAGCAGTACTTC CASSLGSGESYEQYF
TRBJ2-7 NA NA TRBV7-9 TGTGCCAGCAGCCACCAGGGGTTACAGCAGTACTTC CASSHQGLQQYF
TRBJ2-1 NA TRBD2 TRBV7-8 TGTGCCAGCTCCAGCGGGGGGTCCTACAATGAGCAGTTCTTC CASSSGGSYNEQFF
TRBJ1-2 many NA TRBV5-6 TGTGCCAGCAGCTTGAACAGGAGAAACTATGGCTACACCTTC CASSLNRRNYGYTF
TRBJ2-7 many NA TRBV6-2/TRBV6-3 TGTGCCAGCAGTAAACAGGGAAAAGACTACGAGCAGTACTTC CASSKQGKDYEQYF
TRBJ2-7 NA NA TRBV18 TGTGCCAGCTCAAAGAATCCAGGGGACGAGCAGTACTTC CASSKNPGDEQYF
TRBJ1-1 few TRBD1 TRBV9 TGTGCCAGCAGCTCCACAGGGGGCGCGGGTGAAGCTTTCTTT CASSSTGGAGEAFF
TRBJ2-3 NA NA TRBV5-1 TGCGCCAGCAGCTTGGCCGTGGGAGATACGCAGTATTTT CASSLAVGDTQYF
TRBJ1-1 NA NA TRBV5-1 TGCGCCAGCAGCCCAGGACGGGTCTGGAAGAACACTGAAGCTTTCTTT CASSPGRVWKNTEAFF
TRBJ1-1 many NA TRBV25-1 TGTGCCAGCAGTGAATGGCGAGGGAACAAAGCTTTCTTT CASSEWRGNKAFF
TRBJ1-5 NA TRBD1 TRBV20-1 TGCAGTGCTAGGGGACAGGGGGCGGTGGTGGGTAATCAGCCCCAGCATTTT CSARGQGAVVGNQPQHF
TRBJ1-2 NA NA TRBV7-2 TGTGCCAGCAGCTTATCCCCAGCTAACTATGGCTACACCTTC CASSLSPANYGYTF
TRBJ2-7 NA TRBD1 TRBV6-5 TGTGCCAGCAGTTCCCGGGACAGCTCCTACGAGCAGTACTTC CASSSRDSSYEQYF
TRBJ1-5 few NA TRBV2 TGTGCCAGCAGTACCGACAGCTACAATCAGCCCCAGCATTTT CASSTDSYNQPQHF
TRBJ1-1 once NA TRBV5-6 TGTGCCAGCAGCACCGGACAGTTTGAAGCTTTCTTT CASSTGQFEAFF